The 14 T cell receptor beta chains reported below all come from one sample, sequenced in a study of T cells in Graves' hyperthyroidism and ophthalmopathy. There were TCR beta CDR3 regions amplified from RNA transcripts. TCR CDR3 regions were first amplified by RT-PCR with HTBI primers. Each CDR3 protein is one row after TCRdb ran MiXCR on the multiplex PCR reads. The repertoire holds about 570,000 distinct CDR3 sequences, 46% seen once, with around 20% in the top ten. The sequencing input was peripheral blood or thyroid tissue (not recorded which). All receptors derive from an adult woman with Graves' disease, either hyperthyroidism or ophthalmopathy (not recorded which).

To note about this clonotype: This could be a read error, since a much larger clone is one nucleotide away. The CDR3 coding sequence is TGCAGTGCTAGAGCCCTGATGCAGGGTCAGCGGTACGAGCAGTACTTC. Translation gives CSARALMQGQRYEQYF. The V call is TRBV20-1, the J call TRBJ2-5; D is possibly TRBD1 or TRBD2 (5 bases each). The DNA end is more similar to TRBJ2-7, so the J call may be wrong. CDR1 is DFQATT and CDR2 is SNEGSKA in the germline V gene (reference sequence). The CDR3 extends over 16 amino acids.

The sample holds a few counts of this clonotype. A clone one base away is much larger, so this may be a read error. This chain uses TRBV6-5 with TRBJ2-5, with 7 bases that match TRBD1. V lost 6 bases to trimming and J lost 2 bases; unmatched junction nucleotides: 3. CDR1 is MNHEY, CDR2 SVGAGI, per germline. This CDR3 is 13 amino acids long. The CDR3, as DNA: TGTGCCAGCAGACAGGGACAGCAAGAGACCCAGTACTTC. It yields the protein CASRQGQQETQYF.

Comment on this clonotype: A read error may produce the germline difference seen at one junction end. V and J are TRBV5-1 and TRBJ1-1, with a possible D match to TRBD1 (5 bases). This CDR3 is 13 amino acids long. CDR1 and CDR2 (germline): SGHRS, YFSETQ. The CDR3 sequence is CASSRNSGLPSTF. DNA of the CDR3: TGCGCCAGCAGTCGTAACTCAGGGCTCCCCTCCACCTTT.

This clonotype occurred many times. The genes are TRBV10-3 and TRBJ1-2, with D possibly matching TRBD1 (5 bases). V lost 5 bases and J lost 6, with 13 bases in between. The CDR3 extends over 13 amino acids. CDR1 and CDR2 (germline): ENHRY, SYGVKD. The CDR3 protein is CAISRPTEDGYTF. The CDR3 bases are TGTGCCATCAGTCGCCCGACAGAAGATGGCTACACCTTC.

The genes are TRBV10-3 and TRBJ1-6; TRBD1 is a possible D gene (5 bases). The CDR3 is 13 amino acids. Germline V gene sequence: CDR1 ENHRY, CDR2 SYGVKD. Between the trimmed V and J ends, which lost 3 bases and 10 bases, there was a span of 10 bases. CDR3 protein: CAISEGAESPLHF. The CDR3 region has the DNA TGTGCCATCAGTGAAGGGGCAGAATCACCCCTCCACTTT.

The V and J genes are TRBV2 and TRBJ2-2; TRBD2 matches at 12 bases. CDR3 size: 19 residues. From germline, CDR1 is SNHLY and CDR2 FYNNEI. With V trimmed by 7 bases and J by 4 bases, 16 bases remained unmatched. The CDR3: CASNGGATLAGGGTGELFF. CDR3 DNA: TGTGCCAGCAATGGCGGGGCGACTCTAGCGGGAGGGGGCACCGGGGAGCTGTTTTTT.

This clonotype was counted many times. The CDR3 loop reads CASSPNFESHSNQPQHF. The CDR3 DNA sequence: TGTGCCAGTAGTCCCAATTTCGAGTCTCATAGCAATCAGCCCCAGCATTTT. V and J are TRBV19 and TRBJ1-5; D remains ambiguous. V gave up 5 bases and J gave up 0 bases, with 17 bases separating them. There are 17 residues in the CDR3. CDR1 and CDR2 (germline): LNHDA, SQIVND (reference sequence). Full variable domain (outside the CDR3, taken from reference TRBV19 and TRBJ1-5): DGGITQSPKYLFRKEGQNVTLSCEQNLNHDAMYWYRQDPGQGLRLIYYSQIVNDFQKGDIAEGYSVSREKKESFPLTVTSAQKNPTAFYLCASSPNFESHSNQPQHFGDGTRLSIL.

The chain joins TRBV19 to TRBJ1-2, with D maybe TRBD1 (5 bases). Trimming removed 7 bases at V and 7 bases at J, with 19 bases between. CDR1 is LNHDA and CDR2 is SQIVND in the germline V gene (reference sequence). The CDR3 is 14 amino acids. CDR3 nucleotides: TGTGCCAGTAACCGGGACCCAGGCGATTTTGGCTACACCTTC. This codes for CASNRDPGDFGYTF.

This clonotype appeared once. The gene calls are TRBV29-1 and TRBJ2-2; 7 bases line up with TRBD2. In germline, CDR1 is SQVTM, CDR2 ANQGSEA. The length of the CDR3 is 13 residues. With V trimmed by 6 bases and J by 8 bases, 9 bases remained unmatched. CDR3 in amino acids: CSVGLVIGGELFF. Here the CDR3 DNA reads TGCAGCGTCGGACTAGTTATTGGAGGGGAGCTGTTTTTT.

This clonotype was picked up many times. The CDR3 DNA sequence: TGTGCCAGCAGGGGGACAGGGGCGGTGACCCAGTACTTC. It specifies CASRGTGAVTQYF. V and J are TRBV2 and TRBJ2-5, with 10 bases aligning to TRBD1. This CDR3 spans 13 amino acids. Germline lookup yields CDR1 SNHLY and CDR2 FYNNEI. V lost 6 bases and J lost 7; bases outside the gene matches: 5.

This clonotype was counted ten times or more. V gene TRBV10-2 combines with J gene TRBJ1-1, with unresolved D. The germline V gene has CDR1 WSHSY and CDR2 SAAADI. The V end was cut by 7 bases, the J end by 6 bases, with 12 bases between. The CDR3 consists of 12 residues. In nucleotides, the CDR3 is TGCGCCAGCAACGACCCCGGTGCTGAAGCTTTCTTT. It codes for CASNDPGAEAFF.

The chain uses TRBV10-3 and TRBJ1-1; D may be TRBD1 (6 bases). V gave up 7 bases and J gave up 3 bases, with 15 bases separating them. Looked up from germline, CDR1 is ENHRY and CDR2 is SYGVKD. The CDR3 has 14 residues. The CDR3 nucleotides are TGTGCCATCAAAATAACAGGGTTGGACACTGAAGCTTTCTTT. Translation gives CAIKITGLDTEAFF.

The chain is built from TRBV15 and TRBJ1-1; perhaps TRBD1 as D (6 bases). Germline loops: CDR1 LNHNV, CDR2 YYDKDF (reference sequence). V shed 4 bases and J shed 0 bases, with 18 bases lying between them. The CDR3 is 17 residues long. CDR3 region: CATSNSAGGDMNTEAFF. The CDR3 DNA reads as TGTGCCACCAGCAATTCAGCGGGAGGGGACATGAACACTGAAGCTTTCTTT.

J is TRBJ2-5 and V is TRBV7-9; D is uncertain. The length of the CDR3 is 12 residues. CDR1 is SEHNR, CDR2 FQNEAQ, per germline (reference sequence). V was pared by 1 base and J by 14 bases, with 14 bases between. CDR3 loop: CASSLDGLAAYF. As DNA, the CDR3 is TGTGCCAGCAGCTTAGACGGGTTAGCCGCTTACTTC. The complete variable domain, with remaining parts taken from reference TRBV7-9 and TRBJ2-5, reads DTGVSQNPRHKITKRGQNVTFRCDPISEHNRLYWYRQTLGQGPEFLTYFQNEAQLEKSRLLSDRFSAERPKGSFSTLEIQRTEQGDSAMYLCASSLDGLAAYFGPGTRLLVL.